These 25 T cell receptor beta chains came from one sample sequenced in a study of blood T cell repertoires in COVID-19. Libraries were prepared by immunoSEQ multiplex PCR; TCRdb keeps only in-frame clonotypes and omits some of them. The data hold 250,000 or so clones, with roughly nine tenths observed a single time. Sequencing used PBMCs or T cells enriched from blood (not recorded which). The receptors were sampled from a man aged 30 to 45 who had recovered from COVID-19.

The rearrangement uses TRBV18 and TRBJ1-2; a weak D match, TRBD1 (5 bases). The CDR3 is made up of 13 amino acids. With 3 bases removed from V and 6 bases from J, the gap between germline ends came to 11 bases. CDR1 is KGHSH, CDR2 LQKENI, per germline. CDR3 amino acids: CASSPVDNDGYTF. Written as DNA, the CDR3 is TGTGCCAGCTCACCGGTGGACAATGATGGCTACACCTTC.

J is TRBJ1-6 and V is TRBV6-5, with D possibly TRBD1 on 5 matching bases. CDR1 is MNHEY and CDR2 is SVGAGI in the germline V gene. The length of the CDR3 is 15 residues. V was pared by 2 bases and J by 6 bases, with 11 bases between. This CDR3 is CASSYGGRGNSPLHF. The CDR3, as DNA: TGTGCCAGCAGTTACGGCGGAAGGGGTAATTCACCCCTCCACTTT.

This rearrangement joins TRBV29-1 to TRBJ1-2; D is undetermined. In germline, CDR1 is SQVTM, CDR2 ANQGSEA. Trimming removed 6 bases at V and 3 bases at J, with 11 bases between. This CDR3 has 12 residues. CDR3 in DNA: TGCAGCGTGGGTGGCGGGGACTATGGCTACACCTTC. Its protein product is CSVGGGDYGYTF.

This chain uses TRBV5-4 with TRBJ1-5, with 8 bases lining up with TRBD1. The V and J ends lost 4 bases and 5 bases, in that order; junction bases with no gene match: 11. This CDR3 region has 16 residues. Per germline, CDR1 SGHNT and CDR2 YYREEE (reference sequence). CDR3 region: CASSQQTGDGDQPQHF. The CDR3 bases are TGTGCCAGCAGCCAACAGACAGGGGACGGGGATCAGCCCCAGCATTTT.

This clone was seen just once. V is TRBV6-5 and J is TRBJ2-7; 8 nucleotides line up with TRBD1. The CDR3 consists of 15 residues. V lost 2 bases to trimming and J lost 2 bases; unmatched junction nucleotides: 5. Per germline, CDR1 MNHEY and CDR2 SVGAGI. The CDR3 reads CASSYRDRSTYEQYF. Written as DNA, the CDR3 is TGTGCCAGCAGTTACCGGGACAGGTCAACCTACGAGCAGTACTTC.

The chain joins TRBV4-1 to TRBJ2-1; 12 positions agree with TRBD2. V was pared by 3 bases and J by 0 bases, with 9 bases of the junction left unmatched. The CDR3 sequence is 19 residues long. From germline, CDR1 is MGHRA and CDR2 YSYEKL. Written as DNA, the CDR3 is TGCGCCAGCAGCCATCAGGGACTAGCGGGCCTTTCCTCCTACAATGAGCAGTTCTTC. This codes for CASSHQGLAGLSSYNEQFF.

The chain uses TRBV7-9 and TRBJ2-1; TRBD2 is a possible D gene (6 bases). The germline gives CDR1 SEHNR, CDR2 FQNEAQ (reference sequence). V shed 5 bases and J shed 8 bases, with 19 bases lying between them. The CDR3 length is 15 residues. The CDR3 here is CASSLVGREFYEQFF. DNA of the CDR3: TGTGCCAGCAGCCTAGTGGGACGGGAGTTCTATGAGCAGTTCTTC. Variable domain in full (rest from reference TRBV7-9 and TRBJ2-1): DTGVSQNPRHKITKRGQNVTFRCDPISEHNRLYWYRQTLGQGPEFLTYFQNEAQLEKSRLLSDRFSAERPKGSFSTLEIQRTEQGDSAMYLCASSLVGREFYEQFFGPGTRLTVL.

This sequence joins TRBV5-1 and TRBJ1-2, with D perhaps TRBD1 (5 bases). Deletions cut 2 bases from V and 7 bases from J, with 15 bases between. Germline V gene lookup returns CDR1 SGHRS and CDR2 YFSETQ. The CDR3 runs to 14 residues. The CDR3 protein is CASSFKGLTSGYTF. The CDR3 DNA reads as TGCGCCAGCAGCTTTAAGGGGCTGACTTCTGGCTACACCTTC.

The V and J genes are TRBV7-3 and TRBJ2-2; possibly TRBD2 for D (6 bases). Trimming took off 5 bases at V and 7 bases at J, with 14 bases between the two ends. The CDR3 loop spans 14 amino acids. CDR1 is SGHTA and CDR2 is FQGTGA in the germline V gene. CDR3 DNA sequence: TGTGCCAGCAGCCCCCCTGTGGGGGGCGGGGAGCTGTTTTTT. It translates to CASSPPVGGGELFF.

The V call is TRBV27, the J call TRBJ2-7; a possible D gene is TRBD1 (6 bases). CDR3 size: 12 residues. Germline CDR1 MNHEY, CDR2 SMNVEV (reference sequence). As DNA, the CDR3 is TGTGTCACTGGGGGCGGAACCTACGAGCAGTACTTC. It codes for CVTGGGTYEQYF.

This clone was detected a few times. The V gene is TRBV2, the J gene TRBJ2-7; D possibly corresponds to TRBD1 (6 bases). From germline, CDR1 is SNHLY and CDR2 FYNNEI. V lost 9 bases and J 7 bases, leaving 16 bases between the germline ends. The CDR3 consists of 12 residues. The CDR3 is CASGAGQGEQYF. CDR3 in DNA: TGTGCCAGTGGGGCAGGCCAGGGGGAGCAGTACTTC.

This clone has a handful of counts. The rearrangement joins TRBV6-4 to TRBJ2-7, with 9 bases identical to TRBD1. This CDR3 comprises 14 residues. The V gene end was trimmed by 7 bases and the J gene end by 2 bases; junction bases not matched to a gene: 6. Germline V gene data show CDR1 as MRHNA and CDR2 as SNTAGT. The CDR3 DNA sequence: TGTGCCAGCACGCGCGGGGACAGGGCCTACGAGCAGTACTTC. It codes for CASTRGDRAYEQYF.

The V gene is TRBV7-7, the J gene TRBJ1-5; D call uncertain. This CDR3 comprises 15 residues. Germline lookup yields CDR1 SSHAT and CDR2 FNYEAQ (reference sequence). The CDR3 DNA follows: TGTGCTAGCTGGATGGGTCCCGAGGTGTCTCAGCCCCAGCATTTT. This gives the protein CASWMGPEVSQPQHF.

The CDR3 reads CASSDGDSGRYNEQFF. The CDR3 nucleotides read TGCGCCAGCAGTGATGGGGATAGCGGGAGGTACAATGAGCAGTTCTTC. The chain carries TRBV10-2 and TRBJ2-1; 10 bases are shared with TRBD2. The CDR3 runs 16 residues. The ends lost 3 bases at V and 4 bases at J; junction bases unmatched: 6. In germline, CDR1 is WSHSY, CDR2 SAAADI.

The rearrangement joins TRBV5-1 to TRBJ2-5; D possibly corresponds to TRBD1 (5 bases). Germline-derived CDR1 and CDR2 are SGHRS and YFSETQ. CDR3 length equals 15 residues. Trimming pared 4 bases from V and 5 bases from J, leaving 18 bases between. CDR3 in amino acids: CASSPSGARWETQYF. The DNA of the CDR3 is TGCGCCAGCAGCCCTAGTGGGGCTAGATGGGAGACCCAGTACTTC. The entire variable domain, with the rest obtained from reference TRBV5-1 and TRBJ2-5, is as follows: KAGVTQTPRYLIKTRGQQVTLSCSPISGHRSVSWYQQTPGQGLQFLFEYFSETQRNKGNFPGRFSGRQFSNSRSEMNVSTLELGDSALYLCASSPSGARWETQYFGPGTRLLVL.

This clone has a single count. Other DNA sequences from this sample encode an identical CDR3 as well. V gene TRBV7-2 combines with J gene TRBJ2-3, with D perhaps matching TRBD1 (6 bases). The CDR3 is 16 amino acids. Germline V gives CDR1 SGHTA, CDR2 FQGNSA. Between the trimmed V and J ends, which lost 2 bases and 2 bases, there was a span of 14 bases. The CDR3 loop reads CASSLLGGPSTDTQYF. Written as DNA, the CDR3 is TGTGCCAGCAGCTTATTAGGGGGACCTTCCACAGATACGCAGTATTTT.

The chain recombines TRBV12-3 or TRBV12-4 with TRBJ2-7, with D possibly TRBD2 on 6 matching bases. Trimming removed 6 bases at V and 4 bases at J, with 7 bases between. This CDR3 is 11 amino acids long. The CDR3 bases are TGTGCCAGCAGCGGGGGTTACGAGCAGTACTTC. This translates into CASSGGYEQYF.

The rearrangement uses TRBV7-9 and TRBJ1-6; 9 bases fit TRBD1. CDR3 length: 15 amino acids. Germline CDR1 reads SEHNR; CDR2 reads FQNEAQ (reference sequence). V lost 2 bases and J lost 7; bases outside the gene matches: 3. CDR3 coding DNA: TGTGCCAGCAGCTTACGGGACAGGGTGAATTCACCCCTCCACTTT. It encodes CASSLRDRVNSPLHF.

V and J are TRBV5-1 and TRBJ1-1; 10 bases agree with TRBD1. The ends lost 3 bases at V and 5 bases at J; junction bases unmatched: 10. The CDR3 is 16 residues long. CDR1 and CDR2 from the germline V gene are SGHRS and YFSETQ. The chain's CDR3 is CASSWGDRGFGTEAFF. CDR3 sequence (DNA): TGCGCCAGCAGCTGGGGGGACAGGGGTTTTGGTACTGAAGCTTTCTTT.

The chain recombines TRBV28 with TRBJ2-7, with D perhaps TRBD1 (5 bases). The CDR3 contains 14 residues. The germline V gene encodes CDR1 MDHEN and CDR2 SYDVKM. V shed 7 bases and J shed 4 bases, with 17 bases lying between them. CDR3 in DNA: TGTGCCAGCACCATGATGACAGCCCAATACGAGCAGTACTTC. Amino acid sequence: CASTMMTAQYEQYF.

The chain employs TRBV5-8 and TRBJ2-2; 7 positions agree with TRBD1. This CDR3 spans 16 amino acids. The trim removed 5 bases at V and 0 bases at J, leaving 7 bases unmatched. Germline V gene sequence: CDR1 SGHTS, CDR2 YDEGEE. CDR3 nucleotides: TGTGCCAGCAGAAAGGGACAGCCCGCGAACACCGGGGAGCTGTTTTTT. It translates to CASRKGQPANTGELFF.

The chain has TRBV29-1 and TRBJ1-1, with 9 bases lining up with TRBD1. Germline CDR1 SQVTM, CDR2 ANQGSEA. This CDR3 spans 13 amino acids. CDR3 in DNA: TGCACCGGGACAGGGAGTAGAGGCACTGAAGCTTTCTTT. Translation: CTGTGSRGTEAFF.

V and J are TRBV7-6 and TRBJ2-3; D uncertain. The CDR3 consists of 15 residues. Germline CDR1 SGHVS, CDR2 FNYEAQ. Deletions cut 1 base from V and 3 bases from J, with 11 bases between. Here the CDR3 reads CASSLGVRLTDTQYF. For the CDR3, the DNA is TGTGCCAGCAGCTTAGGGGTACGACTGACAGATACGCAGTATTTT.

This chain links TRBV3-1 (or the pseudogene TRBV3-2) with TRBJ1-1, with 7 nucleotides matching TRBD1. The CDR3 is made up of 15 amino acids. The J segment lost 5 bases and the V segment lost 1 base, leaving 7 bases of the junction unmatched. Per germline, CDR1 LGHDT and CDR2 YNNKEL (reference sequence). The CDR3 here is CASSQVRGQRTEAFF. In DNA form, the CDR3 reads TGTGCCAGCAGCCAAGTTCGGGGACAGAGAACTGAAGCTTTCTTT.

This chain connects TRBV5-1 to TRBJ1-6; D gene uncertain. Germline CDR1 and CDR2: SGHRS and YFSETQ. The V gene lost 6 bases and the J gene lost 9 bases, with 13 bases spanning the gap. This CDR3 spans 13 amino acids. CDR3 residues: CASKEGSGSPLHF. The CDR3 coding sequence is TGCGCCAGCAAAGAGGGCTCTGGTTCACCCCTCCACTTT.